The rows below give T cell receptor beta chains drawn from one sample of a study of cytomegalovirus exposure and HLA in healthy donors. The data were produced by immunoSEQ multiplex PCR, yet TCRdb's version contains in-frame clones alone and is incomplete. This sample yields 85,000 to 100,000 clones, of which under 80% are seen a single time; 7.3% belongs to the top ten. The material sequenced was PBMCs. All receptors come from a man aged 45-65 years in good health and CMV-seropositive. Both conserved end residues are part of each CDR3.

V gene	CDR3 length	J gene	CDR3 protein
TRBV13	15	TRBJ2-3	CASSFLARSTDTQYF
TRBV9	18	TRBJ2-3	CASSALSWASSSTDTQYF
TRBV6-5	14	TRBJ2-3	CASKAGLSTDTQYF
TRBV28	17	TRBJ2-3	CASRVYYRGEGTDTQYF
TRBV6-5	15	TRBJ1-5	CASSVTGDSNQPQHF
TRBV7-2	14	TRBJ2-3	CASSRGGSTDTQYF
TRBV6-5	16	TRBJ2-1	CASSSPGGGTYNEQFF
TRBV19	15	TRBJ1-1	CASSPRGFMNTEAFF
TRBV4-1	15	TRBJ2-5	CASSPGWRVQETQYF
TRBV11-2	13	TRBJ1-1	CASSQIRVAEAFF
TRBV27	18	TRBJ1-3	CASTKLLPTGHFGHTIYF
TRBV9	16	TRBJ2-1	CASSVIAGLVDNEQFF
TRBV6-6	14	TRBJ1-4	CATLGRRGGEKLFF
TRBV6-1	13	TRBJ1-2	CASRVGHQDGYTF
TRBV6-4	16	TRBJ1-5	CASSDLDTNSNQPQHF
TRBV2	13	TRBJ2-7	CASQKDRVYEQYF
TRBV13	15	TRBJ2-5	CASSLGSGGPETQYF
TRBV29-1	13	TRBJ1-5	CSVEGQGNQPQHF
TRBV27	16	TRBJ1-5	CASSLSSFGTWQPQHF
TRBV7-9	13	TRBJ1-2	CASQTGGFDGYPF
TRBV5-1	15	TRBJ2-5	CASSPRTGGQETQYF
TRBV19	18	TRBJ1-1	CASSGYRRQGLGYTEAFF
TRBV13	12	-	CASSFSSYEQYF
TRBV19	12	TRBJ1-5	CASRQGDQPQHF
TRBV4-2	15	TRBJ2-7	CASSPVAGGIYEQYF
TRBV30	11	TRBJ2-7	CAQTGGPGQYF
TRBV19	17	TRBJ1-5	CASSSLGTGRSNQPQHF
TRBV28	14	TRBJ2-7	CASSSDRASYEQYF
TRBV15	14	TRBJ2-1	CATSRDASGNEQFF
TRBV2	14	TRBJ1-5	CASSETGSNQPQHF
TRBV9	12	TRBJ2-1	CASSPSGNEQFF
TRBV28	13	TRBJ2-3	CASSSPSTDTQYF
TRBV9	15	TRBJ1-2	CASSATGSNSYGYTF
TRBV4-3	13	TRBJ2-3	CASSRTWTDTQYF
TRBV5-4	14	TRBJ2-3	CASKDSATQDTQYF
TRBV6-1	14	TRBJ2-7	CASRPGGGPYEQYF
TRBV5-6	13	TRBJ1-4	CASSLGQDEKLFF
TRBV19	18	TRBJ2-1	CASSTPTLAGRSYNEQFF
TRBV28	18	TRBJ1-1	CASSFWQGFFSTAAEAFF
TRBV5-1	15	TRBJ2-7	CASLPPRQGTYEQYF
TRBV11-2	14	TRBJ2-7	CASSLFGGVNEQYF
TRBV10-3	14	TRBJ1-1	CATEGPTGGSEAFF
TRBV19	14	TRBJ1-1	CASSFGRVGTEAFF
TRBV7-8	15	TRBJ1-2	CASSLVPGANYGYTF
TRBV4-3	16	TRBJ2-3	CASSQEGLAGGDTQYF
TRBV6-1	16	TRBJ2-3	CASSEWDTSSTDTQYF
TRBV7-9	13	TRBJ1-2	CASSPSVNYGYTF
TRBV6-1	17	TRBJ1-5	CASSEALLQGRNQPQHF
TRBV6-1	13	TRBJ2-7	CASRMTAHYEQYF
TRBV19	12	TRBJ1-4	CASSMGYEKLFF
TRBV2	13	TRBJ1-5	CASMSDSNQPQNF
TRBV9	15	TRBJ1-6	CASSPGGPGNSPLNF
TRBV5-5	13	TRBJ2-7	CASSLEQGAVKSF
TRBV28	15	TRBJ2-3	CASTSPRGGADTQYF
TRBV5-1	15	TRBJ1-1	CASSKDRERVTEAFF
TRBV27	16	TRBJ1-5	CASTRGWCDSNQPQNF
TRBV20-1	10	TRBJ2-5	CSASTETQYF